These 4 T cell receptor beta chains originate from one sample sequenced in a study of persistence of HIV-infected CD4 T cells. The stimulus was lysate of CMV-infected fibroblasts, around 10 ug/mL. Sorting of responding CD4+ T cells relied on upregulated CD40 ligand together with CD69. The antigens for these receptors are not known. This was the immunoSEQ version 4 assay in survey mode. Using immunoSEQ multiplex PCR, the repertoire was profiled, and TCRdb retains in-frame clones only, with some absent. The repertoire has 15,000 to 20,000 clones, approximately 64% of them found once; the top ten carry 7% to 10%. The sequenced sample was CD4+ T cells sorted from PBMCs after roughly 17-hour stimulation, obtained from a patient who received antiretroviral therapy. These receptors were collected from an adult woman with HIV who was CMV-seropositive.

This clone was seen a single time. V and J are TRBV7-2 and TRBJ2-3; D call uncertain. The V end was cut by 4 bases, the J end by 0 bases, with 11 bases between. CDR1 and CDR2 from the germline V gene are SGHTA and FQGNSA. There are 15 residues in the CDR3. CDR3: CASSSLGRSTDTQYF. The CDR3 nucleotides are TGTGCCAGCAGCTCCTTAGGAAGAAGCACAGATACGCAGTATTTT. The whole variable domain, remainder taken from reference TRBV7-2 and TRBJ2-3, is GAGVSQSPSNKVTEKGKDVELRCDPISGHTALYWYRQSLGQGLEFLIYFQGNSAPDKSGLPSDRFSAERTGGSVSTLTIQRTQQEDSAVYLCASSSLGRSTDTQYFGPGTRLTVL.

This clone appeared a single time. This sequence joins TRBV7-2 and TRBJ2-7; 9 bases line up with TRBD1. This CDR3 has 16 amino acids. Trimming took 5 bases from V and 4 from J; bases not matched to a gene: 12. CDR1 is SGHTA, CDR2 FQGNSA, per germline. The CDR3 DNA is TGTGCCAGCAGCGGCCGAAGACAGGGGGTCTTTTACGAGCAGTACTTC. This codes for CASSGRRQGVFYEQYF. Using reference TRBV7-2 and TRBJ2-7 for the parts outside the CDR3, the full variable domain is GAGVSQSPSNKVTEKGKDVELRCDPISGHTALYWYRQSLGQGLEFLIYFQGNSAPDKSGLPSDRFSAERTGGSVSTLTIQRTQQEDSAVYLCASSGRRQGVFYEQYFGPGTRLTVT.

This clone showed up just a few times. At one end the junction does not follow the germline gene, possibly because of a read error. The V call is TRBV7-7, the J call TRBJ2-3; D is uncertain. Germline loops: CDR1 SSHAT, CDR2 FNYEAQ (reference sequence). The CDR3 is 15 amino acids. In DNA, the CDR3 is TGTGCTAGCAGCTTAGCAGAGAGTAGCACAGATACGCAGTATTTT. Translated, it gives CASSLAESSTDTQYF.

The chain combines TRBV6-5 with TRBJ1-6; no clear D gene. Germline V CDR1 and CDR2: MNHEY, SVGAGI. The V end lost 4 bases, the J end lost 9 bases, and 7 bases lay between the germline ends. This CDR3 is built from 12 residues. This CDR3 is CASSSDFSPLHF. In DNA form, the CDR3 reads TGTGCCAGCAGTTCGGATTTTTCACCCCTCCACTTT.